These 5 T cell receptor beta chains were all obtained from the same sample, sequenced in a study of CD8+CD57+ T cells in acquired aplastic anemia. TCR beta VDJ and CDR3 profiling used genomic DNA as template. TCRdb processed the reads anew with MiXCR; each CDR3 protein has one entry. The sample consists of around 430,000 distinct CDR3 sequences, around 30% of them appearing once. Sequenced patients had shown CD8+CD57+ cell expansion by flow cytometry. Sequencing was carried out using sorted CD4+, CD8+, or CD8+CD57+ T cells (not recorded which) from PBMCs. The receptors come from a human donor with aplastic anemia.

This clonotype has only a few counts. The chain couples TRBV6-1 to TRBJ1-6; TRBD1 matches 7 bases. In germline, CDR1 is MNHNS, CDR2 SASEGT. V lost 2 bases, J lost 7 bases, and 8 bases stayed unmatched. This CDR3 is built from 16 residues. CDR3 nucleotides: TGTGCCAGCAGTGAATTTCGGACAGGTCAAAATTCACCCCTCCACTTT. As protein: CASSEFRTGQNSPLHF.

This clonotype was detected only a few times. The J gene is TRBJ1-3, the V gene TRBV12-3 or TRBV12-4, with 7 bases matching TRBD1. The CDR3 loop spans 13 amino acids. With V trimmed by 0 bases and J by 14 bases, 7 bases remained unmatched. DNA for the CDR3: TGTGCCAGCAGTTTAGCGGAGGGGACAGCAGTATATTTT. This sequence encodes CASSLAEGTAVYF.

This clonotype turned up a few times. The CDR3 is CSALDPTVNSYNEQFF. Here the CDR3 DNA reads TGCAGCGCCTTGGACCCGACGGTTAACTCCTACAATGAGCAGTTCTTC. The rearrangement uses TRBV20-1 and TRBJ2-1; D is undetermined. The CDR3 length is 16 residues. CDR1 is DFQATT and CDR2 is SNEGSKA in the germline V gene (reference sequence).

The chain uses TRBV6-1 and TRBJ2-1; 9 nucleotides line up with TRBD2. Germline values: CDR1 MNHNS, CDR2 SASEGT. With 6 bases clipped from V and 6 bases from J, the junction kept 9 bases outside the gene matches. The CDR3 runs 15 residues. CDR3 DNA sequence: TGTGCCAGCAGAACCCTAGCGGGGAAAGCCAATGAGCAGTTCTTC. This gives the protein CASRTLAGKANEQFF.

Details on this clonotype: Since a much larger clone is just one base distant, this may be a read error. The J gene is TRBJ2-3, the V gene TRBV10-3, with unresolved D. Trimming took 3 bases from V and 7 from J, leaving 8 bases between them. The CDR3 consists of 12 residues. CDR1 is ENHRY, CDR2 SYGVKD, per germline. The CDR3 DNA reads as TGTGCCATCAGTGAACGTTTCTATACGCAGTATTTT. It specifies CAISERFYTQYF.